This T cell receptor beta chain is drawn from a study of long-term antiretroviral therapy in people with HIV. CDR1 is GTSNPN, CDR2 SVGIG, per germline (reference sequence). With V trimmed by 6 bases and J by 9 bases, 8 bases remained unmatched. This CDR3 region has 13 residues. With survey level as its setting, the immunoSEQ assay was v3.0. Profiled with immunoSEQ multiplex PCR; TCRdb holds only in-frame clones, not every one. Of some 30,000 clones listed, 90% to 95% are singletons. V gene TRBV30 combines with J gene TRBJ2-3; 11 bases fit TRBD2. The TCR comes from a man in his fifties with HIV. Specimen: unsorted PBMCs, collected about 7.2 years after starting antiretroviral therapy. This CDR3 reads CACSGGAGETQYF. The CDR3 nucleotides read TGTGCCTGTAGCGGGGGGGCCGGGGAGACGCAGTATTTT.